This note documents a single TCR beta chain sequence. This CDR3 is 15 amino acids long. Germline V gene sequence: CDR1 SGHRS, CDR2 YFSETQ. Germline trimming cut 5 bases from V and 2 bases from J; bases unmatched to any gene: 6. Semi-nested PCR with Nested Universal Primer A followed constant-region reverse priming of full-length variable regions. MiXCR, applied by TCRdb to the 5' RACE reads, yields one record per CDR3 protein. The sample contains 6,800 or so distinct CDR3 sequences, over 45% of which appear only once. This clonotype was sampled from a female donor with breast cancer. The rearrangement uses TRBV5-1 and TRBJ2-1, with 8 bases fitting TRBD2. Sequenced sample: tumor-infiltrating memory CD4+ T cells sorted from the breast tumor. This sample's subset: memory CD4+ T cells, CD4+CD45RO+CD25-. The CDR3 loop reads CASRLGGAAYNEQFF. CDR3 in DNA: TGCGCCAGCAGGCTCGGGGGGGCCGCCTACAATGAGCAGTTCTTC.